This T cell receptor beta chain originates from a study of OX40 agonist ivuxolimab in advanced cancers. Study-wide context: Every patient in dose escalation had hepatocellular carcinoma, melanoma, renal cell or head and neck cancer. Whole-study results and caveats: There were also nonresponders showing low normalized T-cell clonal expansion.

Turning to this clone: Its antigen is unknown.

Between the trimmed V and J ends, which lost 3 bases and 3 bases, there was a span of 3 bases. The CDR3 has 12 amino acids. Per the germline V gene, CDR1 is SGHNT and CDR2 is YENEEA. This table comes from immunoSEQ multiplex PCR, and its TCRdb copy is limited to in-frame clones, with some not included. The sample holds about 110,000 clones, less than 95% seen once. Sequencing used CD4+ or CD8+ T cells sorted from blood, obtained in a trial of the OX40 agonist ivuxolimab. The origin of this receptor is an adult with an advanced solid tumor such as melanoma, head and neck, liver or kidney cancer. This chain links TRBV11-3 with TRBJ2-1, with unresolved D. The DNA of the CDR3 is TGTGCCAGCAGCTTCGGCTACAATGAGCAGTTCTTC. It encodes CASSFGYNEQFF.